One sample yielded the 32 T cell receptor beta chains listed below, sequenced in a study of T cells in Graves' hyperthyroidism and ophthalmopathy. The investigators amplified TCR beta CDR3 regions from RNA transcripts. HTBI primers were used for first-round RT-PCR of the TCR CDR3. TCRdb re-derived calls from the multiplex PCR reads in MiXCR, one entry per CDR3 protein. The table includes some 600,000 distinct CDR3 sequences, around 14% detected once. Sequencing was performed on blood. Every receptor here comes from a woman in her twenties or thirties with Graves' hyperthyroidism that later progressed to Graves' ophthalmopathy.

Ten or more counts support this clonotype. The chain combines TRBV12-3 or TRBV12-4 with TRBJ1-6; tentatively, D is TRBD1 (6 bases). This CDR3 is built from 14 residues. Trimming removed 6 bases at V and 6 bases at J, with 12 bases between. This chain's CDR3 is CASSPTGPNSPLHF. The CDR3 DNA reads TGTGCCAGCAGCCCTACAGGGCCTAATTCACCCCTCCACTTT.

This clonotype was counted many times. The chain links TRBV6-1 to TRBJ2-1; possibly TRBD2 for D (7 bases). CDR3 length equals 13 residues. Germline V gene sequence: CDR1 MNHNS, CDR2 SASEGT. The V and J ends lost 6 bases and 6 bases respectively, with 12 bases between them. In nucleotides, the CDR3 is TGTGCCAGCAGGGCAGGGGAGGGCAATGAGCAGTTCTTC. Its protein is CASRAGEGNEQFF.

This chain joins TRBV20-1 and TRBJ2-7, with 8 nucleotides matching TRBD1. With V trimmed by 4 bases and J by 5 bases, 13 bases remained unmatched. The CDR3 has 15 residues. Germline CDR1 reads DFQATT; CDR2 reads SNEGSKA (reference sequence). The CDR3 here is CSATAEFTGGNEQYF. The CDR3 DNA sequence: TGCAGTGCTACAGCCGAATTCACAGGGGGTAACGAGCAGTACTTC.

This clonotype occurred many times. The CDR3 loop reads CATSDSWGLGYGYTF. For the CDR3, the DNA is TGTGCCACCAGTGATTCCTGGGGACTTGGGTACGGCTACACCTTC. The J gene is TRBJ1-2, the V gene TRBV24-1; D perhaps matches TRBD1 (5 bases). Per the germline V gene, CDR1 is KGHDR and CDR2 is SFDVKD. Trimming took 2 bases from V and 8 from J, leaving 17 bases between them. The CDR3 covers 15 residues.

Many counts were recorded for this clonotype. V usage is TRBV20-1 and J usage is TRBJ1-1; D is unresolved. This CDR3 spans 9 amino acids. Trimming took 0 bases from V and 10 from J, leaving 3 bases between them. Germline V gene lookup returns CDR1 DFQATT and CDR2 SNEGSKA (reference sequence). The CDR3 sequence is CSARDPAFF. The CDR3 DNA sequence: TGCAGTGCTAGAGATCCAGCTTTCTTT.

This chain joins TRBV27 and TRBJ2-5, with 15 bases matching TRBD2. The CDR3 is made up of 16 amino acids. CDR1 and CDR2 from the germline V gene are MNHEY and SMNVEV (reference sequence). V gave up 5 bases and J gave up 5 bases; unmatched junction bases: 6. The CDR3 DNA reads TGTGCCAGCAGTAGGACTAGCGGGAGGGTGAGGGAGACCCAGTACTTC. It codes for CASSRTSGRVRETQYF.

The table lists this clonotype with a few counts. The CDR3 carries no conserved terminal phenylalanine or tryptophan, so it likely arises from a read error. The chain carries TRBV2 and TRBJ1-5; D uncertain. Germline CDR1 reads SNHLY; CDR2 reads FYNNEI. The CDR3 runs to 14 residues. CDR3 sequence reads: CASAAPGSNQSQHS. CDR3 DNA sequence: TGTGCCAGCGCGGCCCCCGGGAGCAATCAGTCCCAGCATTCT.

The V and J genes are TRBV25-1 and TRBJ1-4; D unclear. Germline CDR1 MGHDK, CDR2 SYGVNS. The CDR3 loop spans 14 amino acids. Trimming took off 7 bases at V and 7 bases at J, with 16 bases between the two ends. The CDR3 loop is CASTPGRDSEKLFF. As DNA, the CDR3 is TGTGCCAGCACCCCAGGACGGGATAGTGAAAAACTGTTTTTT.

This clonotype was seen a few times. The gene calls are TRBV19 and TRBJ2-1, with D unresolved. This CDR3 comprises 16 residues. Trimming removed 0 bases at V and 2 bases at J, with 11 bases between. CDR1 and CDR2 (germline): LNHDA, SQIVND (reference sequence). The CDR3 DNA reads TGTGCCAGTAGTATAGATATGAGTCTAGCCTACAATGAGCAGTTCTTC. It yields the protein CASSIDMSLAYNEQFF.

This clonotype was observed at least ten times. V is TRBV5-5 and J is TRBJ2-5; D not resolved. The V gene's germline CDR1 is SGHKS and CDR2 YYEKEE (reference sequence). Trimming stripped 0 bases from V and 3 bases from J, with 6 bases between. The CDR3 has 13 residues. The CDR3: CASSLVAEETQYF. CDR3 bases: TGTGCCAGCAGCTTGGTGGCAGAAGAGACCCAGTACTTC.

This clonotype was counted ten times or more. The V gene is TRBV3-1, the J gene TRBJ2-7; the D call may be TRBD1 or TRBD2 (5 bases each). This CDR3 has 15 amino acids. V lost 1 base to trimming and J lost 2 bases, with 12 bases between them. CDR1 is LGHDT and CDR2 is YNNKEL in the germline V gene (reference sequence). The CDR3 reads CASSQVWDATYEQYF. As DNA, the CDR3 is TGTGCCAGCAGCCAAGTCTGGGACGCCACCTACGAGCAGTACTTC.

This clonotype was counted many times. The CDR3 DNA reads as TGCAGTGTCAAAGTTATGGGCAGGGCAAGCGACAATGAGCAGTTCTTC. Protein: CSVKVMGRASDNEQFF. The V call is TRBV20-1, the J call TRBJ2-1; the D gene is possibly TRBD1 (5 bases). Trimming took off 7 bases at V and 5 bases at J, with 24 bases between the two ends. Germline CDR1 DFQATT, CDR2 SNEGSKA (reference sequence). CDR3 length: 16 residues.

In this sample, this clonotype turned up many times. The rearrangement joins TRBV12-3 or TRBV12-4 to TRBJ2-3; 9 bases map to TRBD1. The CDR3 is 14 amino acids. The J segment lost 5 bases and the V segment lost 3 bases, leaving 3 bases of the junction unmatched. CDR3 nucleotides: TGTGCCAGCAGTTTCGGACAGGGGTTAGATACGCAGTATTTT. This encodes CASSFGQGLDTQYF.

Ten or more counts support this clonotype. This rearrangement joins TRBV7-9 to TRBJ2-3, with 12 bases that match TRBD2. With V trimmed by 6 bases and J by 6 bases, 7 bases remained unmatched. The CDR3 sequence is 15 residues long. Germline-derived CDR1 and CDR2 are SEHNR and FQNEAQ (reference sequence). CDR3 amino acids: CASRPTSGSMDTQYF. Here the CDR3 DNA reads TGTGCCAGCAGGCCGACTAGCGGGAGTATGGATACGCAGTATTTT.

This clonotype has only a few counts. The CDR3 loop reads CAHDPGQGANTIYF. Written as DNA, the CDR3 is TGTGCCCATGACCCGGGACAGGGGGCAAACACCATATATTTT. This chain connects TRBV30 to TRBJ1-3, with 12 bases that match TRBD1. The J segment lost 6 bases and the V segment lost 8 bases, leaving 8 bases of the junction unmatched. The V gene's germline CDR1 is GTSNPN and CDR2 SVGIG (reference sequence). This CDR3 has 14 amino acids.

This clonotype has more than one count but fewer than ten. The V and J genes are TRBV19 and TRBJ2-1; D is unresolved. From germline, CDR1 is LNHDA and CDR2 SQIVND (reference sequence). V was clipped by 5 bases and J by 6 bases, with 11 bases between them. The CDR3 sequence is 13 residues long. The CDR3 bases are TGTGCCAGTAGTCAAATCCCAGGCAATGAGCAGTTCTTC. This encodes CASSQIPGNEQFF.

This clonotype was detected ten times or more. The chain has TRBV2 and TRBJ2-1, with no clear D. Deletions cut 4 bases from V and 9 bases from J, with 4 bases between. The CDR3 consists of 10 residues. Germline V gene data show CDR1 as SNHLY and CDR2 as FYNNEI. The CDR3 DNA is TGTGCCAGCAGTGGGTTTGAGCAGTTCTTC. Protein sequence: CASSGFEQFF.

V is TRBV27 and J is TRBJ2-3, with 14 bases fitting TRBD2. The V and J ends lost 4 bases and 7 bases, in that order; junction bases with no gene match: 13. From germline, CDR1 is MNHEY and CDR2 SMNVEV (reference sequence). This CDR3 contains 18 residues. CDR3 in DNA: TGTGCCAGCAGTTCGGGACTAGCGGGAGATTTTTTGGACAATACGCAGTATTTT. As protein: CASSSGLAGDFLDNTQYF.

This sequence joins TRBV27 and TRBJ1-1; 7 nucleotides match TRBD1. Looked up from germline, CDR1 is MNHEY and CDR2 is SMNVEV (reference sequence). The CDR3 contains 16 residues. With V trimmed by 4 bases and J by 5 bases, 13 bases remained unmatched. Written as DNA, the CDR3 is TGTGCCAGCAGTTCCGACAGGGTATGGCGGCGAACTGAAGCTTTCTTT. Protein sequence: CASSSDRVWRRTEAFF.

This clonotype was seen a handful of times. This chain connects TRBV9 to TRBJ2-7; possible D gene TRBD2, 7 bases. The CDR3 consists of 13 residues. Trimming removed 4 bases at V and 5 bases at J, with 13 bases between. The germline CDR1 and CDR2 sequences are SGDLS and YYNGEE. The CDR3 loop reads CASSPGAGDEQYF. The CDR3, as DNA: TGTGCCAGCAGCCCGGGGGCGGGGGACGAGCAGTACTTC.

This clonotype has more than one count but fewer than ten. The rearrangement uses TRBV4-3 and TRBJ2-1, with 8 bases matching TRBD2. The germline CDR1 and CDR2 sequences are LGHNA and YSLEER. CDR3 size: 15 residues. V was pared by 3 bases and J by 5 bases, with 6 bases of the junction left unmatched. The CDR3 region is CASSQSGSSDNEQFF. CDR3 nucleotide sequence: TGCGCCAGCAGCCAGAGCGGGAGCTCGGACAATGAGCAGTTCTTC.

The sample holds many counts of this clonotype. The J gene is TRBJ2-5, the V gene TRBV27; 7 bases match TRBD1. The CDR3 contains 11 residues. The germline gives CDR1 MNHEY, CDR2 SMNVEV (reference sequence). J was trimmed by 10 bases and V by 6 bases; bases with no gene match: 5. CDR3 sequence: CASSLGTDQYF. DNA of the CDR3: TGTGCCAGCAGCCTAGGGACAGACCAGTACTTC.

This clonotype was picked up many times. The J gene is TRBJ2-3, the V gene TRBV2; the D gene is possibly TRBD1 (5 bases). Trimming took 3 bases from V and 4 from J, leaving 14 bases between them. The CDR3 is 15 amino acids. Germline CDR1 reads SNHLY; CDR2 reads FYNNEI. The CDR3 here is CASSDPRGGPDTQYF. DNA of the CDR3: TGTGCCAGCAGTGACCCAAGGGGTGGCCCAGATACGCAGTATTTT.

This clonotype was seen many times. V and J are TRBV6-1 and TRBJ2-7; 7 nucleotides agree with TRBD1. Germline-derived CDR1 and CDR2 are MNHNS and SASEGT. Unmatched junction bases numbered 4, after V lost 6 bases and J lost 2 bases. This CDR3 is built from 13 residues. The CDR3 DNA reads as TGTGCCAGCAGACGGGACAGAGCCTACGAGCAGTACTTC. Amino acid sequence: CASRRDRAYEQYF.

This clonotype has at least ten counts. This chain links TRBV29-1 with TRBJ1-2, with 7 nucleotides matching TRBD1. Losses at the gene ends were 2 bases for V and 2 bases for J; bases not matched to a gene: 5. CDR1 is SQVTM and CDR2 is ANQGSEA in the germline V gene. The CDR3 is 14 residues long. CDR3 in amino acids: CSVESRTGNYGYTF. The CDR3 coding sequence is TGCAGCGTTGAATCAAGGACAGGAAACTATGGCTACACCTTC.

This clonotype occurred many times. J is TRBJ2-2 and V is TRBV12-3 or TRBV12-4; the match to TRBD2 covers 9 bases. This CDR3 has 17 residues. J gave up 5 bases and V 6 bases, and 13 bases lay outside the gene matches. This CDR3 is CASSPLVLAGYTGELFF. The CDR3, as DNA: TGTGCCAGCAGCCCCCTGGTTCTAGCGGGGTATACCGGGGAGCTGTTTTTT.

The chain has TRBV19 and TRBJ1-1, with D possibly matching TRBD1 (6 bases). The germline V gene has CDR1 LNHDA and CDR2 SQIVND (reference sequence). The CDR3 runs 14 residues. V lost 8 bases and J 1 base, leaving 14 bases between the germline ends. The CDR3 here is CASVGHLGNTEAFF. The CDR3 region has the DNA TGTGCCAGTGTGGGACACTTAGGGAACACTGAAGCTTTCTTT.

There are many counts of this clonotype. The CDR3 loop is CASSQTPYTEAFF. DNA for the CDR3: TGTGCCAGCAGCCAAACCCCCTACACTGAAGCTTTCTTT. The chain uses TRBV3-1 and TRBJ1-1; D is unclear. Germline CDR1 is LGHDT and CDR2 is YNNKEL (reference sequence). Trimming took 2 bases from V and 3 from J, leaving 7 bases between them. The CDR3 extends over 13 amino acids.

A word on this clonotype: Compared with germline, one end of the junction differs, possibly owing to a read error. The chain employs TRBV6-1 and TRBJ2-1; D unresolved. The CDR3 totals 13 residues. Germline CDR1 is MNHNS and CDR2 is SASEGT. The CDR3 sequence is CASSEGRRAERFF. CDR3 nucleotide sequence: TGTGCCAGCAGTGAAGGTCGGCGTGCTGAGCGGTTCTTC.

This clonotype has only a few counts. The chain uses TRBV30 and TRBJ1-4; weak D call: TRBD1 (6 bases). This CDR3 has 14 residues. CDR1 and CDR2 (germline): GTSNPN, SVGIG (reference sequence). Trimming removed 0 bases from V and 8 bases from J, with 13 bases in between. The CDR3 DNA reads TGTGCCTGGAGTGTACAACAGGGTTGGGAAAAACTGTTTTTT. It yields the protein CAWSVQQGWEKLFF.

The rearrangement joins TRBV11-2 to TRBJ2-5, with 7 bases aligning to TRBD2. The CDR3 sequence is 15 residues long. Trimming cost V 2 bases and J 5 bases; bases outside gene matches: 8. In germline, CDR1 is SGHAT, CDR2 FQNNGV. CDR3 nucleotides: TGTGCCAGCAGCTTAAGGACTAGTCGTTGGGAGACCCAGTACTTC. Residues: CASSLRTSRWETQYF.

A few counts support this clonotype. The chain has TRBV5-1 and TRBJ2-2, with a tentative D call TRBD1 (6 bases). Deletions cut 2 bases from V and 7 bases from J, with 9 bases between. The CDR3 is 13 residues long. The germline CDR1 and CDR2 sequences are SGHRS and YFSETQ. This CDR3 reads CASSLTGNGELFF. For the CDR3, the DNA is TGCGCCAGCAGCTTAACAGGGAACGGGGAGCTGTTTTTT.